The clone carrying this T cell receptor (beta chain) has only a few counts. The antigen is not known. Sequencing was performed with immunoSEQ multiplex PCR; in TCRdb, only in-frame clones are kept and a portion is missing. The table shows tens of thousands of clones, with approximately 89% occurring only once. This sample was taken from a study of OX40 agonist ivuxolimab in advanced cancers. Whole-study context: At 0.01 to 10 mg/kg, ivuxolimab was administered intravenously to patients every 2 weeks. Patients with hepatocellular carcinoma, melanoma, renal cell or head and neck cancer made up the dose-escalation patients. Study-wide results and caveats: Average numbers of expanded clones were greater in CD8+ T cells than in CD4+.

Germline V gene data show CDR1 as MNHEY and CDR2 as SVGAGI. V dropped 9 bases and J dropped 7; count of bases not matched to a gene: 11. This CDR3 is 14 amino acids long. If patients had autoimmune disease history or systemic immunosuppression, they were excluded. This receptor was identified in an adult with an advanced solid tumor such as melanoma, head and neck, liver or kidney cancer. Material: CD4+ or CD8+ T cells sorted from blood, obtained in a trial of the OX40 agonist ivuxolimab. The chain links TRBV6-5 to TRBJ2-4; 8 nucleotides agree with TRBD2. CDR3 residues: CASSNSGTWNIQYF. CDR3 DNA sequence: TGTGCCAGTAGCAATAGCGGGACATGGAACATTCAGTACTTC.